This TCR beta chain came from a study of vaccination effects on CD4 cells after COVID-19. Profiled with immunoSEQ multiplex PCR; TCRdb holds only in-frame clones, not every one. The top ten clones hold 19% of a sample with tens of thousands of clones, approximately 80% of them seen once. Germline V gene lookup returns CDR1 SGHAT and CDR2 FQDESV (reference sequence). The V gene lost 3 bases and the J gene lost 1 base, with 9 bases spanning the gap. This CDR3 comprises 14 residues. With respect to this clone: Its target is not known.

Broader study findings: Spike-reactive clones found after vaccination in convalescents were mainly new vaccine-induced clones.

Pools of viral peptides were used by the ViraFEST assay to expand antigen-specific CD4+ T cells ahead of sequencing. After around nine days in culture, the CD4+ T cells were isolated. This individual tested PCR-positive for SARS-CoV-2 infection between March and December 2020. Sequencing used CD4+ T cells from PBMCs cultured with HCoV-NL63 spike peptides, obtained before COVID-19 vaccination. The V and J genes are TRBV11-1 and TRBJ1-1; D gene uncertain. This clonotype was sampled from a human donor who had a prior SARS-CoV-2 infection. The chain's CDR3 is CASSFRGENTEAFF. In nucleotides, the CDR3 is TGTGCCAGCAGCTTCCGCGGGGAGAACACTGAAGCTTTCTTT. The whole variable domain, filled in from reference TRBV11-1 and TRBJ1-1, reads EAEVAQSPRYKITEKSQAVAFWCDPISGHATLYWYRQILGQGPELLVQFQDESVVDDSQLPKDRFSAERLKGVDSTLKIQPAELGDSAMYLCASSFRGENTEAFFGQGTRLTVV.